The source of this TCR beta chain is a study of CDR3 diversity in severe acne. This clonotype was observed at least ten times. TCRdb fed the PCR reads into MiXCR, producing one record per CDR3 protein. Of more than 80,000 distinct CDR3 sequences in the sample, less than 65% are singletons; the top ten hold approximately 10%. The source is a male donor with severe acne vulgaris. The sequenced sample was blood.

The CDR3 loop reads CASSELLAGNTDTQYF. The CDR3 DNA is TGTGCCAGCAGTGAACTTCTAGCGGGAAACACAGATACGCAGTATTTT. This rearrangement joins TRBV6-1 to TRBJ2-3; 9 bases align to TRBD2. Germline lookup yields CDR1 MNHNS and CDR2 SASEGT. CDR3 size: 16 residues. V was pared by 2 bases and J by 2 bases, with 5 bases of the junction left unmatched.